This paragraph covers one T cell receptor beta chain sequence. This sample was included in a study of control samples from healthy donors and cancer patients. Deletions cut 3 bases from V and 11 bases from J, with 13 bases between. CDR3 length equals 13 residues. TCRdb keeps only in-frame clones here, not all; method: immunoSEQ multiplex PCR. Of about 49,000 clones in the sample, 86% were seen once. The TCR comes from a woman aged 45 to 65 with lung cancer. The chain joins TRBV12-3 or TRBV12-4 to TRBJ1-4, with D uncertain. The sequenced material came from PBMCs. As DNA, the CDR3 is TGTGCCAGCAGTTTCACAGTCCTTGAGAAACTGTTTTTT. Its protein product is CASSFTVLEKLFF.